The 19 T cell receptor beta chains below were found in one sample sequenced in a study of T cell responses to AZD1222 COVID-19 vaccine. Profiled with immunoSEQ multiplex PCR; TCRdb holds only in-frame clones, not every one. The table has approximately 68,000 clones, 85% to 90% seen once; the top ten hold 4% to 5.5%. The sample here was peripheral blood, taken 28 days after the second dose of the MenACWY control vaccine. The source of these receptors is an adult who received the MenACWY meningococcal vaccine as a control.

V is TRBV29-1 and J is TRBJ1-5, with D perhaps TRBD1 (5 bases). This CDR3 region has 14 residues. Trimming shortened V by 5 bases and J by 1 base, and 12 bases separated the two germline ends. Germline assignment: CDR1 SQVTM and CDR2 ANQGSEA. The CDR3 nucleotides read TGCAGCGTTAGGGGTGGTGAAAGCAATCAGCCCCAGCATTTT. As protein: CSVRGGESNQPQHF.

This chain joins TRBV27 and TRBJ2-7; unclear D gene. Per germline, CDR1 MNHEY and CDR2 SMNVEV (reference sequence). V was shortened by 4 bases and J by 3 bases, with 10 bases between the two germline ends. The length of the CDR3 is 13 residues. CDR3 in DNA: TGTGCCAGCAGTTGGGCGCAATACTACGAGCAGTACTTC. Its translation: CASSWAQYYEQYF.

The chain combines TRBV5-1 with TRBJ1-2; 8 nucleotides match TRBD1. Germline values: CDR1 SGHRS, CDR2 YFSETQ. V trimming: 4 bases; J trimming: 5 bases; junction bases outside the gene matches: 10. The CDR3 runs 15 residues. The CDR3 region has the DNA TGCGCCAGCAGCCCTGAATGGGGGACAGGTTATGGCTACACCTTC. This sequence encodes CASSPEWGTGYGYTF.

For this clone: Other DNA sequences in this specimen translate into the identical CDR3. V and J are TRBV9 and TRBJ1-5; D remains ambiguous. Germline V gene lookup returns CDR1 SGDLS and CDR2 YYNGEE. V was shortened by 2 bases and J by 1 base, with 4 bases between the two germline ends. This CDR3 comprises 13 residues. For the CDR3, the DNA is TGTGCCAGCAGCGTGGGGAGCAATCAGCCCCAGCATTTT. Encoded protein: CASSVGSNQPQHF. The entire variable domain, with the rest obtained from reference TRBV9 and TRBJ1-5, is as follows: DSGVTQTPKHLITATGQRVTLRCSPRSGDLSVYWYQQSLDQGLQFLIQYYNGEERAKGNILERFSAQQFPDLHSELNLSSLELGDSALYFCASSVGSNQPQHFGDGTRLSIL.

This clone was seen just once. The chain uses TRBV12-3 or TRBV12-4 and TRBJ1-2, with 10 positions matching TRBD1. The CDR3 runs to 13 residues. Trimming at V came to 8 bases and at J to 0 bases, leaving 0 bases not matched to a gene. CDR3 region: CASGQGANYGYTF. In DNA form, the CDR3 reads TGTGCCAGCGGACAGGGGGCTAACTATGGCTACACCTTC.

In DNA, the CDR3 is TGCGCCAGCAGCTTGGCACAGGGTCTCCTGGGTGGCTACACCTTC. This translates into CASSLAQGLLGGYTF. The J gene is TRBJ1-2, the V gene TRBV5-1; D perhaps matches TRBD1 (6 bases). The CDR3 is 15 amino acids. Per the germline V gene, CDR1 is SGHRS and CDR2 is YFSETQ. Trimming left V 0 bases short and J 7 bases short, with 16 bases between.

This clone was observed once. V and J are TRBV9 and TRBJ1-4, with TRBD1 identical over 7 bases. The CDR3 is 14 residues long. CDR1 SGDLS and CDR2 YYNGEE come from the germline V gene. V lost 4 bases to trimming and J lost 5 bases; unmatched junction nucleotides: 5. This CDR3 is CASSQGRGNEKLFF. Here the CDR3 DNA reads TGTGCCAGCAGCCAGGGCAGGGGGAATGAAAAACTGTTTTTT.

V gene TRBV6-4 combines with J gene TRBJ2-2; D might be TRBD1 (6 bases). From germline, CDR1 is MRHNA and CDR2 SNTAGT. The CDR3 is 15 amino acids. Trimming left V 8 bases short and J 6 bases short, with 19 bases between. The CDR3 region has the DNA TGTGCCAGCCCGAGGCGGCAGGGGATGGCCGGGGAGCTGTTTTTT. This sequence encodes CASPRRQGMAGELFF.

This rearrangement joins TRBV27 to TRBJ2-7, with 9 bases lining up with TRBD1. V trimming: 3 bases; J trimming: 8 bases; junction bases outside the gene matches: 8. CDR1 MNHEY and CDR2 SMNVEV come from the germline V gene (reference sequence). The CDR3 is made up of 14 amino acids. CDR3 in DNA: TGTGCCAGCAGTTTGGAGACAGGGGGAAAAAAGCAGTACTTC. It encodes CASSLETGGKKQYF.

This chain links TRBV19 with TRBJ2-1; D is possibly TRBD2 (5 bases). Trimming stripped 5 bases from V and 8 bases from J, with 16 bases between. Germline assignment: CDR1 LNHDA and CDR2 SQIVND (reference sequence). The CDR3 is made up of 14 amino acids. The CDR3 loop is CASSPLDGRDEQFF. The DNA for the CDR3 is TGTGCCAGTAGTCCCTTGGATGGGCGGGATGAGCAGTTCTTC.

This chain joins TRBV29-1 and TRBJ1-1, with D hard to call. The germline CDR1 and CDR2 sequences are SQVTM and ANQGSEA. V dropped 3 bases and J dropped 4 bases, with 6 bases sitting between them. The CDR3 covers 11 residues. The CDR3 DNA reads as TGCAGCGTTGATCGCGGCACTGAAGCTTTCTTT. It codes for CSVDRGTEAFF.

This clone was recorded a few times. The chain joins TRBV5-1 to TRBJ2-1, with 7 bases lining up with TRBD1. Unmatched junction bases numbered 8, after V lost 0 bases and J lost 14 bases. CDR1 and CDR2 (germline): SGHRS, YFSETQ. This CDR3 spans 13 amino acids. CDR3 DNA sequence: TGCGCCAGCAGCTTGGTATCCGGGACAGTGGAGTTCTTC. It encodes CASSLVSGTVEFF. The entire variable domain, with the rest obtained from reference TRBV5-1 and TRBJ2-1, is as follows: KAGVTQTPRYLIKTRGQQVTLSCSPISGHRSVSWYQQTPGQGLQFLFEYFSETQRNKGNFPGRFSGRQFSNSRSEMNVSTLELGDSALYLCASSLVSGTVEFFGPGTRLTVL.

The rearrangement uses TRBV10-3 and TRBJ2-5; 7 bases match TRBD2. Germline CDR1 is ENHRY and CDR2 is SYGVKD. The CDR3 extends over 13 amino acids. V dropped 8 bases and J dropped 1; count of bases not matched to a gene: 4. In DNA, the CDR3 is TGTGCCATCGGCGGGAGAAGCCAAGAGACCCAGTACTTC. As protein: CAIGGRSQETQYF.

The chain's CDR3 is CASSQVSRGSYEQYF. CDR3 sequence (DNA): TGTGCCAGCAGCCAAGTATCCCGGGGCTCCTACGAGCAGTACTTC. This sequence joins TRBV4-2 and TRBJ2-7, with D perhaps matching TRBD2 (5 bases). Trimming shortened V by 1 base and J by 0 bases, and 10 bases separated the two germline ends. Germline-derived CDR1 and CDR2 are LGHNA and YNFKEQ. CDR3 length equals 15 residues.

The CDR3 DNA follows: TGTGCCAGCTCGCAAGACAGCATGAACACTGAAGCTTTCTTT. The encoded protein is CASSQDSMNTEAFF. V is TRBV5-5 and J is TRBJ1-1, with D maybe TRBD1 (5 bases). CDR1 is SGHKS, CDR2 YYEKEE, per germline (reference sequence). The V gene lost 7 bases and the J gene lost 0 bases, with 13 bases spanning the gap. There are 14 residues in the CDR3.

V and J are TRBV28 and TRBJ1-2; 8 bases are a match to TRBD1. This CDR3 is 17 amino acids long. Germline V gene data show CDR1 as MDHEN and CDR2 as SYDVKM. The V gene end was trimmed by 5 bases and the J gene end by 5 bases; junction bases not matched to a gene: 16. The CDR3 DNA is TGTGCCAGCAGTGGCTGGACAGGGTATTCCCTGGAGTATGGCTACACCTTC. Protein sequence: CASSGWTGYSLEYGYTF.

The chain couples TRBV28 to TRBJ2-7; TRBD1 matches 9 bases. Germline V gene lookup returns CDR1 MDHEN and CDR2 SYDVKM. The J segment lost 2 bases and the V segment lost 7 bases, leaving 9 bases of the junction unmatched. The CDR3 consists of 15 residues. This CDR3 is CASILQGATPYEQYF. The CDR3 DNA sequence: TGTGCCAGCATCTTACAGGGGGCAACCCCCTACGAGCAGTACTTC.

This chain connects TRBV3-1 (or the pseudogene TRBV3-2) to TRBJ2-6; no clear D gene. The germline V and J ends were trimmed by 2 bases and 0 bases, with 5 bases remaining between them. CDR3 length equals 15 residues. Germline-derived CDR1 and CDR2 are LGHDT and YNNKEL (reference sequence). The CDR3 sequence is CASSQSVSGANVLTF. CDR3 DNA sequence: TGTGCCAGCAGCCAATCCGTCTCTGGGGCCAACGTCCTGACTTTC.

The chain links TRBV7-3 to TRBJ2-2, with 12 nucleotides matching TRBD2. The CDR3 runs to 16 residues. Trimming at V came to 5 bases and at J to 5 bases, leaving 6 bases not matched to a gene. The germline gives CDR1 SGHTA, CDR2 FQGTGA. For the CDR3, the DNA is TGTGCCAGCAGCCCGGGACTAGCGGGCGCAACCGGGGAGCTGTTTTTT. It yields the protein CASSPGLAGATGELFF.